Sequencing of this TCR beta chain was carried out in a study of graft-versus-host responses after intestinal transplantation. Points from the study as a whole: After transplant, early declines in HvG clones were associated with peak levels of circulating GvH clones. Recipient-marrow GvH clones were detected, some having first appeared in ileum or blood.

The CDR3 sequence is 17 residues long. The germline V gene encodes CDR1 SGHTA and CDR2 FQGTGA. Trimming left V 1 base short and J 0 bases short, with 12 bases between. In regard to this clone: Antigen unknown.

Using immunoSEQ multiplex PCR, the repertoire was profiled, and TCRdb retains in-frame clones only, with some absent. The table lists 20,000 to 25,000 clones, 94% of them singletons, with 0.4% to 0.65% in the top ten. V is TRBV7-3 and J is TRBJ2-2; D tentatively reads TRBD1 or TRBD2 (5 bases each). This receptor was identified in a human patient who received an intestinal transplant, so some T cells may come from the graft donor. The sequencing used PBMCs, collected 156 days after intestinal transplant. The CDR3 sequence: CASSLSGGRTNTGELFF. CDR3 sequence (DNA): TGTGCCAGCAGCTTAAGTGGGGGACGTACGAACACCGGGGAGCTGTTTTTT.